The 12 T cell receptor beta chains given below trace back to one sample, sequenced in a study of sequential checkpoint blockade in melanoma. Measured with immunoSEQ multiplex PCR; TCRdb has only the in-frame clones, and not every one. Of approximately 5,200 clones in the sample, about 70% were seen once. Stated treatment: randomized to nivolumab then ipilimumab (arm A) or the reverse (arm B). The sequencing here drew on CD8+ T cells sorted from blood (inferred from file names), taken from a patient given nivolumab and ipilimumab in sequence. The receptors derive from a human donor with melanoma.

This clone was seen a few times. The rearrangement joins TRBV6-1 to TRBJ2-7, with TRBD2 identical over 11 bases. Germline V gene lookup returns CDR1 MNHNS and CDR2 SASEGT. The CDR3 is 15 residues long. V lost 3 bases and J lost 2; bases outside the gene matches: 3. CDR3 in amino acids: CASSDRLAGTYEQYF. For the CDR3, the DNA is TGTGCCAGCAGTGATAGACTAGCGGGAACCTACGAGCAGTACTTC.

J is TRBJ2-2 and V is TRBV19; 10 bases agree with TRBD2. V dropped 3 bases and J dropped 7; count of bases not matched to a gene: 8. CDR3 length equals 16 residues. Looked up from germline, CDR1 is LNHDA and CDR2 is SQIVND (reference sequence). As DNA, the CDR3 is TGTGCCAGTAGTATCACGCTAGCGGGAGCGGGCGGGGAGCTGTTTTTT. Translated: CASSITLAGAGGELFF. Complete variable domain (other parts from reference TRBV19 and TRBJ2-2): DGGITQSPKYLFRKEGQNVTLSCEQNLNHDAMYWYRQDPGQGLRLIYYSQIVNDFQKGDIAEGYSVSREKKESFPLTVTSAQKNPTAFYLCASSITLAGAGGELFFGEGSRLTVL.

The chain joins TRBV27 to TRBJ2-1, with 8 bases identical to TRBD2. The CDR3 length is 16 residues. CDR1 and CDR2 (germline): MNHEY, SMNVEV (reference sequence). Germline trimming cut 6 bases from V and 7 bases from J; bases unmatched to any gene: 14. The CDR3 loop reads CASSFRTSGGGNEQFF. The CDR3 coding sequence is TGTGCCAGCAGCTTTAGAACTAGCGGAGGGGGGAATGAGCAGTTCTTC.

The rearrangement links TRBV5-1 to TRBJ2-7, with 9 nucleotides matching TRBD2. CDR1 SGHRS and CDR2 YFSETQ come from the germline V gene. The CDR3 spans 14 residues. The ends lost 0 bases at V and 2 bases at J; junction bases unmatched: 0. The CDR3 nucleotides are TGCGCCAGCAGCTTGGCTAGCGGGACCTACGAGCAGTACTTC. This encodes CASSLASGTYEQYF. The full variable domain, rest sourced from reference TRBV5-1 and TRBJ2-7, is KAGVTQTPRYLIKTRGQQVTLSCSPISGHRSVSWYQQTPGQGLQFLFEYFSETQRNKGNFPGRFSGRQFSNSRSEMNVSTLELGDSALYLCASSLASGTYEQYFGPGTRLTVT.

There are a few counts of this clone. The chain joins TRBV19 to TRBJ2-6; no clear D gene. The germline gives CDR1 LNHDA, CDR2 SQIVND (reference sequence). Trimming shortened V by 8 bases and J by 1 base, and 6 bases separated the two germline ends. This CDR3 region has 13 residues. CDR3 bases: TGTGCCAGTGCGACTTCTGGGGCCAACGTCCTGACTTTC. Translating gives CASATSGANVLTF.

The chain uses TRBV7-3 and TRBJ2-7; 8 bases are a match to TRBD2. J gave up 2 bases and V 5 bases, and 8 bases lay outside the gene matches. This CDR3 spans 15 amino acids. The germline V gene has CDR1 SGHTA and CDR2 FQGTGA. DNA for the CDR3: TGTGCCAGCAGCCCCGGGGAGCGGGGGCCCTACGAGCAGTACTTC. Translation gives CASSPGERGPYEQYF.

The genes are TRBV27 and TRBJ2-3; D call uncertain. The germline V and J ends were trimmed by 6 bases and 3 bases, with 19 bases remaining between them. The CDR3 covers 16 residues. CDR1 is MNHEY and CDR2 is SMNVEV in the germline V gene (reference sequence). CDR3 sequence reads: CASSPVKPVPTDTQYF. CDR3 nucleotides: TGTGCCAGCAGCCCCGTAAAGCCCGTGCCAACAGATACGCAGTATTTT.

The CDR3 bases are TGTGCCAGCTCACCAATAAGCGGGGGCTGGGAGACCCAGTACTTC. Residues: CASSPISGGWETQYF. This chain connects TRBV18 to TRBJ2-5, with 8 bases aligning to TRBD2. Germline trimming cut 2 bases from V and 5 bases from J; bases unmatched to any gene: 7. Germline values: CDR1 KGHSH, CDR2 LQKENI. The CDR3 loop spans 15 amino acids.

This chain links TRBV5-4 with TRBJ2-2, with 7 positions matching TRBD1. V was pared by 5 bases and J by 6 bases, with 10 bases of the junction left unmatched. The germline gives CDR1 SGHNT, CDR2 YYREEE (reference sequence). This CDR3 spans 15 amino acids. CDR3 nucleotides: TGTGCCAGCAGGTCCGACAGGGATCGGGCCGGGGAGCTGTTTTTT. Protein product: CASRSDRDRAGELFF.

This clone came up once. J is TRBJ2-1 and V is TRBV5-5; D unresolved. Trimming removed 4 bases at V and 7 bases at J, with 15 bases between. Germline V gene data show CDR1 as SGHKS and CDR2 as YYEKEE (reference sequence). The CDR3 has 14 amino acids. CDR3 in amino acids: CASSLLPRANEQFF. For the CDR3, the DNA is TGTGCCAGCAGCCTCCTTCCCCGAGCGAATGAGCAGTTCTTC.

The J gene is TRBJ1-5, the V gene TRBV6-1, with D maybe TRBD1 (6 bases). Germline V CDR1 and CDR2: MNHNS, SASEGT. There are 14 residues in the CDR3. Trimming shortened V by 7 bases and J by 0 bases, and 10 bases separated the two germline ends. CDR3 region: CASTTGFSNQPQHF. The DNA of the CDR3 is TGTGCCAGCACTACAGGGTTTAGCAATCAGCCCCAGCATTTT.

This clone was found a few times. The CDR3 region is CASSQDVRDSPGSEQFF. CDR3 coding DNA: TGCGCCAGCAGCCAAGACGTCAGGGACTCCCCGGGGAGTGAGCAGTTCTTC. V gene TRBV4-1 combines with J gene TRBJ2-1, with a tentative D call TRBD2 (6 bases). This CDR3 spans 17 amino acids. The ends were cut back, 0 bases at V and 9 bases at J, with 21 bases in the middle. Germline values: CDR1 MGHRA, CDR2 YSYEKL.